The entry that follows covers one TCR beta chain sequence. Sequencing was performed with immunoSEQ multiplex PCR; in TCRdb, only in-frame clones are kept and a portion is missing. Among under 70,000 clones listed, 90% to 95% were seen once. In germline, CDR1 is LGHNA, CDR2 YNFKEQ. CDR3 size: 16 residues. The V segment lost 2 bases and the J segment 3 bases; nucleotides outside the gene matches: 6. The sample is drawn from a study of T cell changes during pregnancy in multiple sclerosis. The chain joins TRBV4-2 to TRBJ1-4; TRBD1 agrees at 7 bases. The origin of this receptor is a female donor in good health, enrolled as a control in a pregnancy study. The sequencing used peripheral blood, collected after pregnancy. The chain's CDR3 is CASSQPNRGANEKLFF. CDR3 DNA: TGTGCCAGCAGCCAACCTAACAGGGGTGCTAATGAAAAACTGTTTTTT.